This TCR beta chain was recovered during a study of Ad26.COV2.S vaccination and SARS-CoV-2 variants (dated by TCRdb to the early 2020s). With respect to the entire study: Vaccine-arm donors were drawn from COV1001, a multicentre, randomized, double-blind, placebo-controlled phase I-IIa trial of Ad26.COV2.S in healthy adults. Ad26.COV2.S was administered intramuscularly at 5 x 10^10 or 1 x 10^11 viral particles, either as a single shot or as two shots given 56 days apart. The specificity and breadth of SARS-CoV-2-reactive T cell receptors after Ad26.COV2.S vaccination were assessed by TCRbeta repertoire sequencing. The TCR-sequenced set comprised about 30 samples: about 19 Ad26.COV2.S vaccine recipients, 5 placebo recipients and 8 SARS-CoV-2 convalescent individuals. Trial participants were randomized into five groups of five, in which low-dose or high-dose Ad26.COV2.S was given once or twice, or placebo was given on both occasions. Investigators did not know the trial group allocation while performing experiments and assessing outcomes. Findings and caveats that apply to the study as a whole: Ad26.COV2.S recipients had higher spike-specific TCR breadth than placebo recipients (P = 0.0014). Comparing responses between vaccine doses or regimens was not something the study was powered to do. The authors noted that the TCR breadth and depth analyses may have underestimated total T cell responses. Comparable non-spike TCR breadth was observed between vaccine and placebo recipients, consistent with only spike being contained in the vaccine. After vaccination, spike-specific CD8+ and CD4+ T cell responses were reported to show substantial breadth.

The immunoSEQ Assay was used to sequence TCRbeta CDR3 regions. After extraction, genomic DNA underwent amplification by bias-controlled multiplex PCR, followed by high-throughput sequencing. As for the original processing: To quantify the absolute abundance of every unique TCRbeta CDR3 region, sequences were collapsed and filtered. T cell fraction was estimated by normalizing TCRbeta template counts to usable DNA, with usable DNA measured through amplification of reference genes found in all nucleated cells. Repertoire TCRs were annotated as SARS-CoV-2-specific by exact matching of V gene, CDR3 amino acid sequence and J gene to a known reactive TCR set. The reference SARS-CoV-2 TCR set was derived from MIRA and filtered for enrichment in COVID-19-positive ImmuneCODE repertoires, a step that removed public or cross-reactive TCRs. Using the MIRA antigens, annotated TCRs were further analysed by specific ORF or by position within an ORF. Breadth was defined as annotated unique rearrangements over total unique productive rearrangements; depth was the summed frequency of those rearrangements. Two-sided Wilcoxon rank-sum tests were applied when comparing TCR breadth between groups. TCRdb carries this immuneACCESS record with in-frame sequences only. Its versions omit some clonotypes, under half of them owing to an unresolved V gene in the studies checked, with the rest unexplained. Clone size and V and J calls were adopted from that table, with D and trimming inferred from the DNA. A total of some 500,000 clones appear in this sample, about 88% of them only once. Together, the top ten hold about 2.7% of the sample.

Concerning this clone itself: Its antigen is unknown. One base away there is no much larger clone; base qualities are not given.

Read against the paper, the sample's treatment or condition label means: over 15 received Ad26.COV2.S at low or high dose, single or two shots; about 5 received placebo; per-sample allocation not given. Repertoires of vaccine and placebo recipients were sequenced from samples collected on day 63 after the first injection. In Cohort 1b, roughly 25 adults aged 18-55 years were enrolled at a single site in Boston, USA, between 29 July and 7 August 2020. Ad26.COV2.S consisted of a replication-incompetent adenovirus type 26 vector by which a prefusion-stabilized SARS-CoV-2 spike protein from the original Wuhan strain was expressed. The CDR3 contains 15 residues, cysteine and phenylalanine counted. Only the CDR3 region is kept as DNA, spanning 45 bases read in frame from base 1. V is pruned by 3 bases and J by 3 bases, leaving 7 bases of the junction without a gene match. The germline V gene (reference sequence) gives CDR1 as GTSNPN and CDR2 as SVGIG.

In this chain, TRBV30 is recombined with TRBJ1-4; 7 central nucleotides agree with TRBD1. The material sequenced was peripheral blood, taken in a trial of Ad26.COV2.S vaccine versus placebo. The clonotype was recovered from a person aged 18-65 years who received the Ad26.COV2.S COVID-19 vaccine or a placebo. The nucleotides read TGTGCCTGGAGGCACTTGACAGGGTCTAATGAAAAACTGTTTTTT. The translation is CAWRHLTGSNEKLFF.